This T cell receptor beta chain derives from a study of T cells in Graves' hyperthyroidism and ophthalmopathy. As for the study in general: Before any treatment, at initial diagnosis, peripheral blood was collected.

This clonotype was counted only a few times. V lost 1 base to trimming and J lost 6 bases; unmatched junction nucleotides: 6. The CDR3 runs to 14 residues. Per the germline V gene, CDR1 is MNHEY and CDR2 is SVGEGT. The source material, RNA transcripts, was used to amplify TCR beta CDR3 regions. The TCR CDR3 first-round RT-PCR relied on the HTBI primer set. In TCRdb, the multiplex PCR reads were re-called with MiXCR into one record per CDR3 protein. The data hold 500,000 to 600,000 distinct CDR3 sequences, with roughly a sixth observed a single time. Graves' hyperthyroidism without ophthalmopathy progression within 18 months was termed stable. Patients aged 18 to 65 had newly diagnosed hyperthyroidism that had lasted under 2 months.

The sample taken for sequencing was blood. The origin of this receptor is a woman younger than 30 with Graves' hyperthyroidism. The chain links TRBV6-2 or TRBV6-3 to TRBJ2-7, with TRBD1 matching over 7 bases. This CDR3 is CASSYLTGIGEQYF. The CDR3 DNA reads TGTGCCAGCAGTTACTTGACAGGGATCGGCGAGCAGTACTTC.